The 32 T cell receptor beta chains presented below share a single source sample, sequenced in a study of T cell responses to AZD1222 COVID-19 vaccine. TCRdb's copy holds only in-frame clones and misses some; the assay was immunoSEQ multiplex PCR. Of 100,000 or so clones listed, roughly 83% are singletons. The material was peripheral blood, obtained on day 0 of AZD1222 vaccination. These receptors originate from an adult in good health.

The chain links TRBV20-1 to TRBJ1-1, with TRBD1 as a possible D gene (5 bases). V dropped 3 bases and J dropped 1 base, with 15 bases sitting between them. This CDR3 comprises 15 residues. Germline V gene sequence: CDR1 DFQATT, CDR2 SNEGSKA (reference sequence). The CDR3 region is CSASHPRGQNTEAFF. DNA of the CDR3: TGCAGTGCTAGTCACCCGAGGGGCCAGAACACTGAAGCTTTCTTT.

J is TRBJ1-2 and V is TRBV15, with D possibly TRBD1 on 6 matching bases. The V end was cut by 5 bases, the J end by 7 bases, with 14 bases between. The CDR3 has 13 residues. Germline CDR1 and CDR2: LNHNV and YYDKDF (reference sequence). This CDR3 reads CATSGTRQSGYTF. The CDR3 nucleotides read TGTGCCACCAGCGGGACACGGCAGTCTGGCTACACCTTC.

The chain is built from TRBV3-1 (or the pseudogene TRBV3-2) and TRBJ1-1, with unresolved D. This CDR3 is built from 13 residues. CDR1 is LGHDT, CDR2 YNNKEL, per germline (reference sequence). The ends were cut back, 3 bases at V and 3 bases at J, with 8 bases in the middle. CDR3 region: CASSQTRDTEAFF. The CDR3, as DNA: TGTGCCAGCAGCCAGACGAGGGACACTGAAGCTTTCTTT.

The V gene is TRBV28, the J gene TRBJ2-7; 9 nucleotides line up with TRBD1. The CDR3 extends over 15 amino acids. Trimming at V came to 4 bases and at J to 1 base, leaving 5 bases not matched to a gene. CDR1 is MDHEN, CDR2 SYDVKM, per germline. The CDR3 region is CASSSPGQGSYEQYF. In nucleotides, the CDR3 is TGTGCCAGCAGTTCTCCGGGACAGGGTTCCTACGAGCAGTACTTC.

The chain links TRBV6-5 to TRBJ1-4; the D gene is possibly TRBD1 (6 bases). V gave up 6 bases and J gave up 5 bases, with 10 bases separating them. Germline V gene lookup returns CDR1 MNHEY and CDR2 SVGAGI. This CDR3 is 13 amino acids long. CDR3 region: CASSSDRNEKLFF. The CDR3 DNA sequence: TGTGCCAGCAGCTCGGACAGAAATGAAAAACTGTTTTTT.

A few counts support this clone. The chain uses TRBV2 and TRBJ1-6, with D unresolved. Trimming removed 8 bases from V and 9 bases from J, with 14 bases in between. This CDR3 is 13 amino acids long. The germline V gene encodes CDR1 SNHLY and CDR2 FYNNEI. In DNA, the CDR3 is TGTGCCAGCCTGGGGATCCCCCCTTCACCCCTCCACTTT. It yields the protein CASLGIPPSPLHF.

The J gene is TRBJ2-7, the V gene TRBV7-8; 7 bases are shared with TRBD2. Germline trimming cut 2 bases from V and 1 base from J; bases unmatched to any gene: 5. Germline assignment: CDR1 SGHVS and CDR2 FQNEAQ. CDR3 length equals 15 residues. CDR3 residues: CASSLRGGLSYEQYF. CDR3 nucleotides: TGTGCCAGCAGCTTACGCGGGGGACTTTCCTACGAGCAGTACTTC. The full variable domain, in which reference TRBV7-8 and TRBJ2-7 provide the parts outside the CDR3, is GAGVSQSPRYKVAKRGQDVALRCDPISGHVSLFWYQQALGQGPEFLTYFQNEAQLDKSGLPSDRFFAERPEGSVSTLKIQRTQQEDSAVYLCASSLRGGLSYEQYFGPGTRLTVT.

This clone came up once. The chain employs TRBV11-3 and TRBJ2-5; a weak D match, TRBD2 (6 bases). The V gene's germline CDR1 is SGHNT and CDR2 YENEEA. CDR3 size: 16 residues. Trimming took off 4 bases at V and 0 bases at J, with 15 bases between the two ends. The CDR3 loop reads CASSSFAGLYQETQYF. The CDR3 DNA is TGTGCCAGCAGCTCCTTTGCGGGGTTGTACCAAGAGACCCAGTACTTC.

The chain employs TRBV7-2 and TRBJ2-2; D unclear. There are 17 residues in the CDR3. Trimming stripped 4 bases from V and 0 bases from J, with 15 bases between. CDR1 is SGHTA and CDR2 is FQGNSA in the germline V gene. Written as DNA, the CDR3 is TGTGCCAGCAGCTCCATCCCCGGCCAAACGAACACCGGGGAGCTGTTTTTT. It yields the protein CASSSIPGQTNTGELFF. The full variable domain, its missing parts supplied by reference TRBV7-2 and TRBJ2-2, is GAGVSQSPSNKVTEKGKDVELRCDPISGHTALYWYRQSLGQGLEFLIYFQGNSAPDKSGLPSDRFSAERTGGSVSTLTIQRTQQEDSAVYLCASSSIPGQTNTGELFFGEGSRLTVL.

V is TRBV5-6 and J is TRBJ1-2, with 7 bases matching TRBD1. The ends lost 2 bases at V and 3 bases at J; junction bases unmatched: 4. CDR1 and CDR2 from the germline V gene are SGHDT and YYEEEE. The CDR3 loop spans 14 amino acids. CDR3 sequence (DNA): TGTGCCAGCAGCTTTACAGGGGTGCACTATGGCTACACCTTC. Protein product: CASSFTGVHYGYTF.

V usage is TRBV7-2 and J usage is TRBJ2-3; 10 bases are a match to TRBD2. CDR3 size: 16 residues. Trimming took 2 bases from V and 4 from J; bases not matched to a gene: 6. Germline V lookup: CDR1 SGHTA, CDR2 FQGNSA. The chain's CDR3 is CASSLKAGGPADTQYF. For the CDR3, the DNA is TGTGCCAGCAGCTTAAAAGCGGGGGGGCCGGCAGATACGCAGTATTTT.

The table lists this clone with a few counts. The chain carries TRBV6-2 or TRBV6-3 and TRBJ1-5, with D hard to call. Germline V gene lookup returns CDR1 MNHEY and CDR2 SVGEGT. The CDR3 has 16 amino acids. Deletions cut 5 bases from V and 1 base from J, with 15 bases between. CDR3: CASSPVGSSSNQPQHF. The CDR3, as DNA: TGTGCCAGCAGTCCGGTCGGGAGTTCGAGCAATCAGCCCCAGCATTTT.

V and J are TRBV9 and TRBJ1-3; no clear D. Per the germline V gene, CDR1 is SGDLS and CDR2 is YYNGEE. This CDR3 contains 14 residues. V was clipped by 0 bases and J by 0 bases, with 4 bases between them. The CDR3 here is CASSVAGSGNTIYF. The CDR3 DNA sequence: TGTGCCAGCAGCGTAGCTGGCTCTGGAAACACCATATATTTT.

This clone was recorded a few times. This chain uses TRBV6-2 or TRBV6-3 with TRBJ2-7; TRBD1 or TRBD2 may be the D gene (5 bases each). This CDR3 has 14 amino acids. V was clipped by 4 bases and J by 1 base, with 11 bases between them. Germline V lookup: CDR1 MNHEY, CDR2 SVGEGT. DNA of the CDR3: TGTGCCAGCAGTTCCTTGGGACGGTCCTACGAGCAGTACGTC. Its protein is CASSSLGRSYEQYV.

This sequence joins TRBV7-9 and TRBJ1-1, with a possible D match to TRBD1 (6 bases). The CDR3 has 17 amino acids. Trimming took off 1 base at V and 5 bases at J, with 20 bases between the two ends. Germline V gene data show CDR1 as SEHNR and CDR2 as FQNEAQ (reference sequence). CDR3 nucleotide sequence: TGTGCCAGCAGCTTAGAAGGGACATCCCGCCAGGCTACTGAAGCTTTCTTT. Translating it yields CASSLEGTSRQATEAFF.

The chain is built from TRBV21-1 and TRBJ2-3. TRBV21-1 is recorded as a pseudogene. This CDR3 is built from 16 residues. For the CDR3, the DNA is TGTGCCAGCAGCAAAAGGAATAGGTGGGGCACAGATACGCAGTATTTT. Translated: CASSKRNRWGTDTQYF.

The rearrangement links TRBV4-1 to TRBJ1-5, with unresolved D. Germline CDR1 MGHRA, CDR2 YSYEKL. The CDR3 consists of 13 residues. Between the trimmed V and J ends, which lost 11 bases and 7 bases, there was a span of 18 bases. The CDR3 reads CAASGQAAQPQHF. CDR3 DNA sequence: TGCGCCGCGAGCGGGCAGGCCGCACAGCCCCAGCATTTT.

The V call is TRBV9, the J call TRBJ2-6; D gene unclear. Germline V gives CDR1 SGDLS, CDR2 YYNGEE. Trimming took off 3 bases at V and 0 bases at J, with 19 bases between the two ends. CDR3 length: 19 amino acids. The CDR3, as DNA: TGTGCCAGCAGCGCGAAGTCCCCTACGCTGAGCTCTGGGGCCAACGTCCTGACTTTC. Translated: CASSAKSPTLSSGANVLTF. Looking up the rest from reference TRBV9 and TRBJ2-6 gives the full variable domain: DSGVTQTPKHLITATGQRVTLRCSPRSGDLSVYWYQQSLDQGLQFLIQYYNGEERAKGNILERFSAQQFPDLHSELNLSSLELGDSALYFCASSAKSPTLSSGANVLTFGAGSRLTVL.

The V and J genes are TRBV19 and TRBJ2-1, with 7 bases fitting TRBD2. Trimming removed 5 bases from V and 2 bases from J; junction bases left unmatched: 6. Germline CDR1 reads LNHDA; CDR2 reads SQIVND (reference sequence). CDR3 size: 15 residues. Here the CDR3 reads CASSPGGSTYNEQFF. The CDR3 nucleotides are TGTGCCAGTAGTCCTGGCGGGAGCACCTACAATGAGCAGTTCTTC.

The chain has TRBV19 and TRBJ2-7, with 10 nucleotides matching TRBD2. V was clipped by 2 bases and J by 2 bases; unmatched bases: 3. The CDR3 consists of 15 residues. From germline, CDR1 is LNHDA and CDR2 SQIVND (reference sequence). DNA of the CDR3: TGTGCCAGTAGTATAACTAGCGGGACACCCTACGAGCAGTACTTC. Amino acids: CASSITSGTPYEQYF.

The chain uses TRBV6-5 and TRBJ1-6; D is undetermined. This CDR3 comprises 16 residues. The V end lost 2 bases, the J end lost 0 bases, and 8 bases lay between the germline ends. Per germline, CDR1 MNHEY and CDR2 SVGAGI. The CDR3 here is CASSYGRNSYNSPLHF. The CDR3 DNA follows: TGTGCCAGCAGTTACGGGAGGAACTCCTATAATTCACCCCTCCACTTT.

V and J are TRBV28 and TRBJ1-4, with a possible D match to TRBD1 (6 bases). The germline CDR1 and CDR2 sequences are MDHEN and SYDVKM. Trimming stripped 7 bases from V and 10 bases from J, with 16 bases between. CDR3 length: 13 amino acids. The CDR3 sequence is CASTPGGGGKLFF. The DNA of the CDR3 is TGTGCCAGCACCCCGGGGGGCGGGGGAAAACTGTTTTTT.

CDR3 region: CASSLVQGQPQHF. The CDR3 DNA reads TGTGCCAGCAGCTTAGTCCAGGGTCAACCCCAGCATTTT. The rearrangement uses TRBV7-9 and TRBJ1-5, with D possibly matching TRBD1 (5 bases). The CDR3 contains 13 residues. Germline assignment: CDR1 SEHNR and CDR2 FQNEAQ (reference sequence). Trimming stripped 1 base from V and 10 bases from J, with 11 bases between.

The chain joins TRBV5-5 to TRBJ1-6; possible D gene TRBD1, 5 bases. The V gene's germline CDR1 is SGHKS and CDR2 YYEKEE (reference sequence). The CDR3 is 14 residues long. Trimming shortened V by 2 bases and J by 10 bases, and 13 bases separated the two germline ends. CDR3 amino acids: CASSFQGLGSPLHF. CDR3 nucleotide sequence: TGTGCCAGCAGCTTTCAGGGATTAGGGTCACCCCTCCACTTT.

V usage is TRBV28 and J usage is TRBJ2-1; perhaps TRBD2 as D (6 bases). The germline gives CDR1 MDHEN, CDR2 SYDVKM. V was shortened by 3 bases and J by 9 bases, with 6 bases between the two germline ends. The CDR3 extends over 11 amino acids. In nucleotides, the CDR3 is TGTGCCAGCAGTTTGGAGGGTGAGCAGTTCTTC. It is translated as CASSLEGEQFF.

The genes are TRBV6-1 and TRBJ1-6; D is uncertain. The germline V gene encodes CDR1 MNHNS and CDR2 SASEGT. The V end was cut by 0 bases, the J end by 14 bases, with 17 bases between. This CDR3 contains 15 residues. CDR3 loop: CASSEAPGRAESLHF. CDR3 DNA sequence: TGTGCCAGCAGTGAAGCCCCGGGCCGGGCGGAGTCCCTCCACTTT.

This rearrangement joins TRBV3-1 (or the pseudogene TRBV3-2) to TRBJ2-5; D gene unclear. The V end was cut by 4 bases, the J end by 1 base, with 10 bases between. The CDR3 has 14 residues. Germline assignment: CDR1 LGHDT and CDR2 YNNKEL (reference sequence). Here the CDR3 reads CASSPGVLQETQYF. For the CDR3, the DNA is TGTGCCAGCAGCCCCGGCGTACTCCAAGAGACCCAGTACTTC.

The chain is built from TRBV18 and TRBJ1-2, with D possibly matching TRBD1 (5 bases). This CDR3 comprises 15 residues. In germline, CDR1 is KGHSH, CDR2 LQKENI. V lost 0 bases, J lost 4 bases, and 12 bases lay in between. Here the CDR3 DNA reads TGTGCCAGCTCACCACCGGCAGGGTCGGTCTATGGCTACACCTTC. Amino acids: CASSPPAGSVYGYTF.

The chain has TRBV6-4 and TRBJ2-2; no clear D gene. Trimming removed 3 bases at V and 1 base at J, with 6 bases between. CDR1 is MRHNA, CDR2 SNTAGT, per germline. The CDR3 sequence is 14 residues long. CDR3 sequence (DNA): TGTGCCAGCAGTGAGGGATGGAACACCGGGGAGCTGTTTTTT. It translates to CASSEGWNTGELFF.

The chain couples TRBV6-1 to TRBJ2-1, with 12 bases aligning to TRBD2. The V gene end was trimmed by 2 bases and the J gene end by 5 bases; junction bases not matched to a gene: 10. The CDR3 loop spans 18 amino acids. Germline loops: CDR1 MNHNS, CDR2 SASEGT. The CDR3 sequence is CASSEKGGGLAGHNEQFF. CDR3 sequence (DNA): TGTGCCAGCAGTGAAAAGGGGGGAGGACTAGCGGGGCACAATGAGCAGTTCTTC.

The chain combines TRBV27 with TRBJ2-2, with D perhaps assigned TRBD1 or TRBD2 (6 bases each). Trimming left V 6 bases short and J 4 bases short, with 12 bases between. Germline V gives CDR1 MNHEY, CDR2 SMNVEV (reference sequence). The CDR3 sequence is 14 residues long. The CDR3: CASSLGGSTGELFF. CDR3 in DNA: TGTGCCAGCAGCCTAGGGGGGTCCACCGGGGAGCTGTTTTTT.

The chain joins TRBV6-5 to TRBJ2-5; no firm D call. The CDR3 loop spans 14 amino acids. V was shortened by 2 bases and J by 2 bases, with 9 bases between the two germline ends. Germline V gene sequence: CDR1 MNHEY, CDR2 SVGAGI. In DNA, the CDR3 is TGTGCCAGCAGTTACGGATGGGGACAAGAGACCCAGTACTTC. Translation gives CASSYGWGQETQYF.